This paragraph covers one T cell receptor (beta chain) sequence. Researchers took RNA transcripts and amplified TCR beta CDR3 regions from them. RT-PCR with HTBI primers came first, then second-round multiplex PCR. TCRdb redid the calling of the multiplex PCR reads with MiXCR, one entry per CDR3 protein. The sample has about 590,000 distinct CDR3 sequences, under 45% seen once; the top ten hold 4% to 5%. These data are taken from a study of Graves' ophthalmopathy and Graves' hyperthyroidism. V shed 4 bases and J shed 5 bases, with 21 bases lying between them. Germline V gene sequence: CDR1 SGHDT, CDR2 YYEEEE. This CDR3 comprises 16 residues.

Sequencing used peripheral blood or thyroid tissue (not recorded which). The chain has TRBV5-6 and TRBJ2-5; tentative D call: TRBD1 (6 bases). The receptor comes from an adult man with Graves' hyperthyroidism. The CDR3 protein is CASSRAAGEGMETQYF. The CDR3 nucleotides are TGTGCCAGCAGCCGCGCAGCAGGGGAAGGGATGGAGACCCAGTACTTC.